This T cell receptor (beta chain) was obtained from a study of blood T cells in healthy people across ages. Study-level findings and limits: Among long-lived donors, naive CD4+ cells were more numerous and diversity higher than in aged donors.

The count of this clonotype is one. The target antigen is unknown. V lost 5 bases to trimming and J lost 2 bases, with 19 bases between them. The CDR3 covers 16 residues. Per germline, CDR1 SGHTA and CDR2 FQGNSA. A second PCR, run for roughly 7 to 11 cycles, used a sample-barcoded 5' primer plus a J-beta primer mix. Every single cDNA molecule received a tag from a template-switch adaptor with 12 random nucleotides. TCRdb reprocessed the 5' RACE reads via MiXCR and lists one record per CDR3 protein. The sample holds about 1.4 million distinct CDR3 sequences, approximately 59% seen once. The sequence was collected from a man between 18 and 35 years old in good health. The genes are TRBV7-2 and TRBJ2-7; no clear D gene. Sequencing was done on a sample of blood. The CDR3 DNA is TGTGCCAGCAGCCCCCAATGGACCACTGGGGCCTACGAGCAGTACTTC. Translating gives CASSPQWTTGAYEQYF. The whole variable domain, remainder taken from reference TRBV7-2 and TRBJ2-7, is GAGVSQSPSNKVTEKGKDVELRCDPISGHTALYWYRQSLGQGLEFLIYFQGNSAPDKSGLPSDRFSAERTGGSVSTLTIQRTQQEDSAVYLCASSPQWTTGAYEQYFGPGTRLTVT.